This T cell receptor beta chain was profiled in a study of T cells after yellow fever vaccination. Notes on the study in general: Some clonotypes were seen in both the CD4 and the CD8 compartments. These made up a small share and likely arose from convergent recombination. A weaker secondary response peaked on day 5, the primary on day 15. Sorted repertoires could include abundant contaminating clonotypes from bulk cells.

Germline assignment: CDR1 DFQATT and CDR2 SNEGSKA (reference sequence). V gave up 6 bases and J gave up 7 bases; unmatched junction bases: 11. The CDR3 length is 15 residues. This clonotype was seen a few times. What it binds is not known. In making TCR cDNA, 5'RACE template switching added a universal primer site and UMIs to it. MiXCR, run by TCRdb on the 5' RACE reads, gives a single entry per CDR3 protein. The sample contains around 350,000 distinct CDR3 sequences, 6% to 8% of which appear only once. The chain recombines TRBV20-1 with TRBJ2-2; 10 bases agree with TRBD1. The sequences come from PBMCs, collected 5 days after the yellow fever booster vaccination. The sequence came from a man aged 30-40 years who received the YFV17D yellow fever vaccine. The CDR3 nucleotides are TGCAGTGCCTCCGGGACAGGGGCTTACTACGGGGAGCTGTTTTTT. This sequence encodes CSASGTGAYYGELFF.